This entry features one T cell receptor beta chain sequence. Its antigen remains unidentified. This entry belongs to a study of OX40 agonist ivuxolimab in advanced cancers. For the study at large: An agonistic human IgG2 monoclonal antibody against OX40 (CD134) was given. Each patient was given ivuxolimab into a vein every 2 weeks, at 0.01 to 10 mg/kg.

Study-level results: CD4+ and CD8+ blood T cells expanded clonally by week 6 at 0.1 to 3.0 mg/kg.

Method: immunoSEQ multiplex PCR; TCRdb's copy keeps in-frame clones and lacks some. The sample comprises tens of thousands of clones, around 80% of which are singletons, and less than 2% rests with the top ten. This CDR3 contains 14 residues. V shed 8 bases, J shed 3 bases, and the junction held 10 bases outside the gene matches. From germline, CDR1 is KGHSH and CDR2 LQKENI. The chain has TRBV18 and TRBJ2-7; 7 bases are shared with TRBD1. Specimen: CD4+ or CD8+ T cells sorted from blood, collected in a trial of the OX40 agonist ivuxolimab. The clonotype comes from an adult with an advanced solid tumor such as melanoma, head and neck, liver or kidney cancer. This CDR3 is CASTSGTANYEQYF. The CDR3 region has the DNA TGTGCCAGCACCTCCGGGACAGCGAACTACGAGCAGTACTTC.